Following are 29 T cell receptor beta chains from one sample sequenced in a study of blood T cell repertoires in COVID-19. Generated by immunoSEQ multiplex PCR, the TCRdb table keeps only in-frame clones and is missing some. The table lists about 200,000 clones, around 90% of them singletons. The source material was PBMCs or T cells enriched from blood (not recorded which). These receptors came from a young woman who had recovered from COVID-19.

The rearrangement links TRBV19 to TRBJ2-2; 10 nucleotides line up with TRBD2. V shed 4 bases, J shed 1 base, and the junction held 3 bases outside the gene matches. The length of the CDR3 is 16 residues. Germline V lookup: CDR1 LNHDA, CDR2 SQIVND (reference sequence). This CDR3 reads CASSKLAGLNTGELFF. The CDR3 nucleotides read TGTGCCAGTAGTAAACTAGCGGGGCTGAACACCGGGGAGCTGTTTTTT.

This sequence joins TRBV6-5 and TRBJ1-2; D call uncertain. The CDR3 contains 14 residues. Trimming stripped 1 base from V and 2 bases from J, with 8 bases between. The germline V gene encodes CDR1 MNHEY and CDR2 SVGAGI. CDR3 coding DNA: TGTGCCAGCAGTTACTACAGAGAGAACTATGGCTACACCTTC. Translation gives CASSYYRENYGYTF.

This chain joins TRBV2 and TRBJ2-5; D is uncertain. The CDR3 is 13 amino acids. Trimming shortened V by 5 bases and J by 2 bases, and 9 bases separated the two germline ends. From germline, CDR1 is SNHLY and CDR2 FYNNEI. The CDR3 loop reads CASSSVPQETQYF. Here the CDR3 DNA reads TGTGCCAGCAGTTCGGTCCCGCAAGAGACCCAGTACTTC.

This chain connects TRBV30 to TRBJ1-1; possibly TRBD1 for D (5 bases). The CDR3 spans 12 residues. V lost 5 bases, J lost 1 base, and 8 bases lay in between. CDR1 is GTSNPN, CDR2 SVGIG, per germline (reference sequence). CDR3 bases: TGTGCCTGGCTCAGGGCGAACACTGAAGCTTTCTTT. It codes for CAWLRANTEAFF.

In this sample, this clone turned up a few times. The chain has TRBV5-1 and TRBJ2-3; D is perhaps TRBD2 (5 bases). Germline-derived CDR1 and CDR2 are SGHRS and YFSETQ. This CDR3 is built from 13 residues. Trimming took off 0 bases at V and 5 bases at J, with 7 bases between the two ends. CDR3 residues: CASSLGAGDTQYF. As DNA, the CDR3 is TGCGCCAGCAGCTTGGGGGCGGGAGATACGCAGTATTTT.

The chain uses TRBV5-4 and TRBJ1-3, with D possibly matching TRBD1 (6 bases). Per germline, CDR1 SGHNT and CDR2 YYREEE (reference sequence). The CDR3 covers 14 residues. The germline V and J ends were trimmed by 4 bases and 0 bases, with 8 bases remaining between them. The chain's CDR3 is CASSRDTSGNTIYF. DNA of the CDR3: TGTGCCAGCAGCCGGGACACCTCTGGAAACACCATATATTTT.

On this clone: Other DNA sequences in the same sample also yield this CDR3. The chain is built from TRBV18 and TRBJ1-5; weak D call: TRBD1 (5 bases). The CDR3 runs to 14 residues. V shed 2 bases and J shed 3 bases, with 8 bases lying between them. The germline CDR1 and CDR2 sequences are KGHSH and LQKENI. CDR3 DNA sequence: TGTGCCAGCTCACCAAGGGGCGACAATCAGCCCCAGCATTTT. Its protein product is CASSPRGDNQPQHF.

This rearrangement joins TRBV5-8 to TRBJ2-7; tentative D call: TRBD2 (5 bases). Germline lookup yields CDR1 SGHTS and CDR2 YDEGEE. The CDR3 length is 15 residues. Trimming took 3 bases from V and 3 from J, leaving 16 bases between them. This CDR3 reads CASSSDGGSFYEQYF. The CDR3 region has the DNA TGTGCCAGCAGCTCGGACGGAGGATCTTTCTACGAGCAGTACTTC.

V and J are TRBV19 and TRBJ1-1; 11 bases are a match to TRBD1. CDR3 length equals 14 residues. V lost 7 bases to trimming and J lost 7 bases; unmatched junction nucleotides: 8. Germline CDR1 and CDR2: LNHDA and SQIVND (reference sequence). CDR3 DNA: TGTGCCAGTAAAATGGGACAGGGGGTGAGTGAAGCTTTCTTT. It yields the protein CASKMGQGVSEAFF.

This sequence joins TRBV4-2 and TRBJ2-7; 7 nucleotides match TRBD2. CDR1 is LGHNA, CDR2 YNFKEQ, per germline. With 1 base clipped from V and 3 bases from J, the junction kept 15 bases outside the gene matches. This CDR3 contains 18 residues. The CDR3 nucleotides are TGTGCCAGCAGCCAAGTGTTAGTGCTTGCGGGAGCCCTCTACGAGCAGTACTTC. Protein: CASSQVLVLAGALYEQYF.

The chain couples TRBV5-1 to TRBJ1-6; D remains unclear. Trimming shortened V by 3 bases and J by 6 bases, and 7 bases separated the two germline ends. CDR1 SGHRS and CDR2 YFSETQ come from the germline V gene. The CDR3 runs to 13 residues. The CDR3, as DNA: TGCGCCAGCAGCTCTCTCGGTAATTCACCCCTCCACTTT. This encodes CASSSLGNSPLHF.

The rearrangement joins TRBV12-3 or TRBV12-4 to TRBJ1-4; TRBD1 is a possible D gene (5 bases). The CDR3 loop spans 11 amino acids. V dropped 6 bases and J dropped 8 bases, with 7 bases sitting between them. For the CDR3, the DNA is TGTGCCAGCAGAAGGACAGAAAAACTGTTTTTT. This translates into CASRRTEKLFF.

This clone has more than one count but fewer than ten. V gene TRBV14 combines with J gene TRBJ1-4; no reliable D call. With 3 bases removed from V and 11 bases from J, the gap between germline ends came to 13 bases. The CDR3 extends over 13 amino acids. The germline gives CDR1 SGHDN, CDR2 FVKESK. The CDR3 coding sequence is TGTGCCAGCAGCCAGGGTATAATGACTAAACTGTTTTTT. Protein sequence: CASSQGIMTKLFF.

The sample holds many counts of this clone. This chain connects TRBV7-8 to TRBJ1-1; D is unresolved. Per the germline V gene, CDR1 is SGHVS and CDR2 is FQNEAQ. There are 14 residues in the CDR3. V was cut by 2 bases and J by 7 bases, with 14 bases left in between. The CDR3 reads CASSLIGDLSEAFF. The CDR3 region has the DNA TGTGCCAGCAGCTTAATAGGAGACCTGAGTGAAGCTTTCTTT.

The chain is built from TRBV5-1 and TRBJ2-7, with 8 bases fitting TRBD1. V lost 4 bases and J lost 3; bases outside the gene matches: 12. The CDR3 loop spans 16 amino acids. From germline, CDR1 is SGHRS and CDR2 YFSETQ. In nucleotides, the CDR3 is TGCGCCAGCAGCACCCTAACCGGGACAGGCAACTACGAGCAGTACTTC. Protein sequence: CASSTLTGTGNYEQYF.

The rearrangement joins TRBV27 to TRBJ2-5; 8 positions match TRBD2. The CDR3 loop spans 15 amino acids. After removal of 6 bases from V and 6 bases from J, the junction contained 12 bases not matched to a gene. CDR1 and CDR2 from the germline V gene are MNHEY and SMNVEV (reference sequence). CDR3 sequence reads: CASSLSREGSKTQYF. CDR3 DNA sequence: TGTGCCAGCAGCCTAAGCCGGGAGGGGTCAAAGACCCAGTACTTC.

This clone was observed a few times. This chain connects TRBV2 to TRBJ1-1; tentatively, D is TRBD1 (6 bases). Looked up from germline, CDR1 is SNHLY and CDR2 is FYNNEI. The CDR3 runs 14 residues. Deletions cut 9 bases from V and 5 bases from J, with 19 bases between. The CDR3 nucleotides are TGTGCCAGTACCTTGAGACAGGTTGGTACTGAAGCTTTCTTT. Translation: CASTLRQVGTEAFF.

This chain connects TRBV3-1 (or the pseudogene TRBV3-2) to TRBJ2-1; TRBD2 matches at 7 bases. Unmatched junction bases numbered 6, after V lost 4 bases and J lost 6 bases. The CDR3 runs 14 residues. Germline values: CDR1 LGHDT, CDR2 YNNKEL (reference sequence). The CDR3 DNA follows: TGTGCCAGCAGCCGTCTGACTAGCTCCAATGAGCAGTTCTTC. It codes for CASSRLTSSNEQFF.

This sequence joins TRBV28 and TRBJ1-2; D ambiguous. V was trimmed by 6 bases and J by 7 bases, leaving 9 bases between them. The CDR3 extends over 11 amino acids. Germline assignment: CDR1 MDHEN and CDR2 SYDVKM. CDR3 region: CASRRGGGYTF. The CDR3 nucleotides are TGTGCCAGCAGGCGTGGAGGTGGCTACACCTTC.

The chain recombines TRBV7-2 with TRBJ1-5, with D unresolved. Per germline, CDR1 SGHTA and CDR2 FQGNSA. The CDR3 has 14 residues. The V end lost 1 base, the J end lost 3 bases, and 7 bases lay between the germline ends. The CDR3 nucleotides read TGTGCCAGCAGCTTAGGAGTTAACAATCAGCCCCAGCATTTT. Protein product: CASSLGVNNQPQHF.

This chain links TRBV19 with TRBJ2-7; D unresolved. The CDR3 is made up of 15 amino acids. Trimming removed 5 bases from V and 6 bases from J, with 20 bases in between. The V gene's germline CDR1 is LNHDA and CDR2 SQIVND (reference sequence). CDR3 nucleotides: TGTGCCAGTAGTCATGTCCGTGGAGCTCCTGGCGAGCAGTACTTC. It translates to CASSHVRGAPGEQYF.

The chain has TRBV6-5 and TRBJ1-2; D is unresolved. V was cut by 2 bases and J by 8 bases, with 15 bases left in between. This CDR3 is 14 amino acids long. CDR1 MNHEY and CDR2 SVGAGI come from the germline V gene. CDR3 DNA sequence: TGTGCCAGCAGTTACGTCACCGGGATCGGAGGCTACACCTTC. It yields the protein CASSYVTGIGGYTF.

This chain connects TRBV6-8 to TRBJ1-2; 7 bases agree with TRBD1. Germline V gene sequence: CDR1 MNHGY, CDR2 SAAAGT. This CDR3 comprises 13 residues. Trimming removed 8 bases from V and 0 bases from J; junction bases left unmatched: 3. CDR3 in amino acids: CASWTGPNYGYTF. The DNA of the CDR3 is TGTGCCAGCTGGACAGGTCCTAACTATGGCTACACCTTC.

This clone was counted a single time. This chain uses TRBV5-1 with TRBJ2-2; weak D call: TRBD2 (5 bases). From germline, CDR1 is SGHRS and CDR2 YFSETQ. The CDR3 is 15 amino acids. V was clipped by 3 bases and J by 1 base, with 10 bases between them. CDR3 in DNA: TGCGCCAGCAGCTCTTCCAGCGGGAACACCGGGGAGCTGTTTTTT. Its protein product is CASSSSSGNTGELFF.

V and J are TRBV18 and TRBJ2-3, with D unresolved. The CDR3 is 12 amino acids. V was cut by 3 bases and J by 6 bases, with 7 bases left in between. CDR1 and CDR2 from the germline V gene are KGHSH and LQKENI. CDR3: CASSPLEDTQYF. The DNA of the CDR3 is TGTGCCAGCTCACCTCTGGAGGATACGCAGTATTTT.

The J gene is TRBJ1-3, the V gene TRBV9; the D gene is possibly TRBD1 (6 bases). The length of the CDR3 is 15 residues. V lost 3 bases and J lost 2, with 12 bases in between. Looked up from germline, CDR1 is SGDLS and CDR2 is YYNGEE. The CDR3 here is CASSENREPGNTIYF. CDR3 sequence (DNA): TGTGCCAGCAGCGAGAACAGGGAGCCTGGAAACACCATATATTTT.

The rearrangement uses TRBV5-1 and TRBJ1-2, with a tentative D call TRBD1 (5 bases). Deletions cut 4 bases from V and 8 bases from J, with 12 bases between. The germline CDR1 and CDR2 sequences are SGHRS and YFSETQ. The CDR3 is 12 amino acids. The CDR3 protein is CASSQTGLGYTF. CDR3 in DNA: TGCGCCAGCAGCCAAACAGGATTGGGCTACACCTTC.

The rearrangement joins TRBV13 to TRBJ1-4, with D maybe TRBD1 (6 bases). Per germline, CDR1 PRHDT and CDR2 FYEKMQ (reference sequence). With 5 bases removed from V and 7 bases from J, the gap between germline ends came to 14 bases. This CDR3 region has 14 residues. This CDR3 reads CASSATGTREKLFF. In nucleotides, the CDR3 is TGTGCCAGCAGCGCAACCGGGACACGTGAAAAACTGTTTTTT.

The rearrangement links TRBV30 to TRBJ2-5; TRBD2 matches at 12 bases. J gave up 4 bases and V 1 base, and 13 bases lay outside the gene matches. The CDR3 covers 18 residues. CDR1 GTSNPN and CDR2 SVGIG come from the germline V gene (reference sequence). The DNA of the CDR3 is TGTGCCTGGAGTGCCCTAGCGGGGGGGCCCACATCTAGAGAGACCCAGTACTTC. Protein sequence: CAWSALAGGPTSRETQYF.